This T cell receptor beta chain was sequenced in a study of response to subunit inactivated influenza vaccine. Germline V gene sequence: CDR1 MNHNS, CDR2 SASEGT. CDR3 length: 18 residues. V was pared by 6 bases and J by 2 bases, with 13 bases of the junction left unmatched. As concerns this clonotype: Its specificity is not known.

TCRdb itself ran the RT-PCR reads through MiXCR, one entry per CDR3 protein. In the table there are over 800,000 distinct CDR3 sequences, roughly 20% of which are singletons. The study's findings and limits: Authors suggested few new T cells are recruited by each seasonal influenza vaccination.

The gene calls are TRBV6-1 and TRBJ2-7; TRBD2 matches 13 bases. The specimen comprised PBMCs from blood, sampled roughly 5 days after vaccination. The receptor comes from a man aged 50 or older who received an inactivated influenza vaccine. Written as DNA, the CDR3 is TGTGCCAGCAGATTGAATCCGGGACTAGCGGGACCCACCTACGAGCAGTACTTC. Its translation is CASRLNPGLAGPTYEQYF.